This T cell receptor (beta chain) came from a study of shared clonotypes between healthy human individuals. On the study more broadly: With ages of 18 to 49, the donors were two women and a few men. Each donor's CD4 naive and CD4 memory cells filled three plates apiece, CD8 naive two, and CD8 memory one.

V was clipped by 5 bases and J by 0 bases, with 16 bases between them. This CDR3 comprises 16 residues. Germline values: CDR1 SGHTA, CDR2 FQGTGA. Clones were read by immunoSEQ multiplex PCR, and TCRdb kept only the in-frame ones, dropping some. The top ten clones hold around 1.7% of a sample with about 680,000 clones, approximately 73% of them seen once. The sequenced material came from memory CD4+ T cells sorted from blood. As to subset: CD45RA-negative fraction. This sequence was found in a woman in her 30s in good health. The V call is TRBV7-3, the J call TRBJ2-5, with D possibly matching TRBD2 (6 bases). CDR3 loop: CASSDPGLINQETQYF. The CDR3 coding sequence is TGTGCCAGCAGCGATCCGGGACTCATTAACCAAGAGACCCAGTACTTC.